The 9 T cell receptor beta chains below all came from one sample that was sequenced in a study of control samples from healthy donors and cancer patients. Only in-frame clones appear in the TCRdb table, and some are missing; sequencing was by immunoSEQ multiplex PCR. Here the sample spans fewer than 200,000 clones, about 90% being singletons. The source material was blood. These TCRs come from a woman between 45 and 65 years old in good health.

The chain recombines TRBV7-2 with TRBJ1-1, with 9 positions matching TRBD1. From germline, CDR1 is SGHTA and CDR2 FQGNSA. This CDR3 spans 15 amino acids. V trimming: 5 bases; J trimming: 11 bases; junction bases outside the gene matches: 15. This CDR3 reads CASSQGDREGIEAFF. The DNA of the CDR3 is TGTGCCAGCAGCCAGGGGGACAGGGAAGGGATTGAGGCTTTCTTT.

DNA of the CDR3: TGTGCCAGCAGCGCTCACAATCAGCCCCAGCATTTT. This gives the protein CASSAHNQPQHF. This chain connects TRBV25-1 to TRBJ1-5, with D uncertain. V was cut by 6 bases and J by 3 bases, with 6 bases left in between. CDR1 is MGHDK and CDR2 is SYGVNS in the germline V gene. This CDR3 spans 12 amino acids.

V is TRBV28 and J is TRBJ1-2; perhaps TRBD1 as D (6 bases). The CDR3 is made up of 9 amino acids. CDR1 is MDHEN and CDR2 is SYDVKM in the germline V gene. V gave up 8 bases and J gave up 13 bases, with 11 bases separating them. The CDR3 bases are TGTGCCAGCGGCAGGGGTTCCACCTTC. Translating gives CASGRGSTF.

The V gene is TRBV3-1 (or the pseudogene TRBV3-2), the J gene TRBJ2-7; either TRBD1 or TRBD2 may supply D (5 bases each). The length of the CDR3 is 13 residues. Germline-derived CDR1 and CDR2 are LGHDT and YNNKEL (reference sequence). Trimming pared 1 base from V and 10 bases from J, leaving 14 bases between. The CDR3 is CASSQGIGDPQYF. DNA for the CDR3: TGTGCCAGCAGCCAAGGAATCGGGGACCCCCAGTACTTC.

The chain couples TRBV9 to TRBJ2-5; 11 nucleotides align to TRBD2. This CDR3 region has 17 residues. Germline V gives CDR1 SGDLS, CDR2 YYNGEE. Trimming removed 0 bases from V and 2 bases from J; junction bases left unmatched: 6. The CDR3, as DNA: TGTGCCAGCAGCGTAGCTGCTAGCGGGGGGCCACAAGAGACCCAGTACTTC. This gives the protein CASSVAASGGPQETQYF.

V is TRBV30 and J is TRBJ2-1, with D tentatively TRBD1 or TRBD2 (5 bases each). There are 13 residues in the CDR3. CDR1 GTSNPN and CDR2 SVGIG come from the germline V gene (reference sequence). The V end was cut by 4 bases, the J end by 5 bases, with 12 bases between. The DNA of the CDR3 is TGTGCCTGGACAAGATCGGGACACAATGAGCAGTTCTTC. Translation gives CAWTRSGHNEQFF.

The count of this clone is one. The chain is built from TRBV19 and TRBJ2-5; D possibly matches TRBD1 or TRBD2 (7 bases each). The CDR3 has 16 residues. V was shortened by 3 bases and J by 4 bases, with 18 bases between the two germline ends. The germline CDR1 and CDR2 sequences are LNHDA and SQIVND (reference sequence). In nucleotides, the CDR3 is TGTGCCAGTAGTATTGCAGGGGGAGGGGTAGGAGAGACCCAGTACTTC. It specifies CASSIAGGGVGETQYF.

V and J are TRBV28 and TRBJ2-2; TRBD2 aligns across 9 bases. Germline CDR1 MDHEN, CDR2 SYDVKM. V gave up 2 bases and J gave up 7 bases; unmatched junction bases: 5. This CDR3 contains 15 residues. CDR3 sequence: CASSLIAGVSGELFF. In nucleotides, the CDR3 is TGTGCCAGCAGTTTAATAGCGGGAGTAAGCGGGGAGCTGTTTTTT.

This clone has only a few counts. Other DNA sequences of this sample code for an identical CDR3. V usage is TRBV18 and J usage is TRBJ1-5, with a tentative D call TRBD1 (5 bases). The CDR3 is made up of 15 amino acids. The V and J ends lost 3 bases and 2 bases respectively, with 11 bases between them. Germline CDR1 and CDR2: KGHSH and LQKENI. CDR3 region: CASSPSQGGNQPQHF. The CDR3 region has the DNA TGTGCCAGCTCACCCAGTCAAGGGGGCAATCAGCCCCAGCATTTT.